The 21 T cell receptor beta chains below come from one sample, sequenced in a study of T-cell reconstitution after alpha-beta-depleted transplantation in children. A library of TCRbeta sequences, prepared with unique molecular identifiers, was generated. Each CDR3 protein gets one entry after TCRdb re-called the PCR reads with MiXCR. The data contain about 440,000 distinct CDR3 sequences, approximately 42% of them singletons. The sample here was PBMCs, taken before TCRalphabeta/CD19-depleted stem cell transplant. The receptors shown here come from a girl aged 2-10 years with aplastic anemia, due to receive a stem cell transplant.

This clonotype was detected many times. The genes are TRBV12-3 or TRBV12-4 and TRBJ2-7, with 8 nucleotides matching TRBD1. The CDR3 consists of 15 residues. Trimming took 8 bases from V and 9 from J; bases not matched to a gene: 18. CDR3 nucleotide sequence: TGTGCCAGCGAGAATTGGGACAGGACCATTCTGGGGCAGTACTTC. It encodes CASENWDRTILGQYF.

This clonotype came up a few times. This rearrangement joins TRBV12-3 or TRBV12-4 to TRBJ1-5; D not certain. V shed 6 bases and J shed 4 bases, with 7 bases lying between them. CDR3 size: 12 residues. The CDR3 coding sequence is TGTGCCAGCAGAATAGGGAATCAGCCCCAGCATTTT. This encodes CASRIGNQPQHF.

This rearrangement joins TRBV5-5 to TRBJ2-1; the D call may be TRBD1 or TRBD2 (6 bases each). The CDR3 spans 17 residues. CDR1 is SGHKS, CDR2 YYEKEE, per germline (reference sequence). Trimming removed 1 base at V and 8 bases at J, with 22 bases between. The CDR3 loop reads CASSLLGGGLHVDEQFF. Here the CDR3 DNA reads TGTGCCAGCAGCTTGTTAGGGGGAGGCCTCCATGTCGATGAGCAGTTCTTC.

This chain connects TRBV20-1 to TRBJ2-7, with D tentatively TRBD2 (7 bases). The CDR3 is 14 amino acids. Germline values: CDR1 DFQATT, CDR2 SNEGSKA (reference sequence). Deletions cut 2 bases from V and 6 bases from J, with 17 bases between. The CDR3 DNA is TGCAGTGCTAGACCGCCTAGCGGAGGGGGCGAGCAGTACTTC. This sequence encodes CSARPPSGGGEQYF.

The V call is TRBV11-2, the J call TRBJ2-3, with 13 positions matching TRBD2. Germline lookup yields CDR1 SGHAT and CDR2 FQNNGV. V trimming: 1 base; J trimming: 10 bases; junction bases outside the gene matches: 2. The CDR3 runs 14 residues. CDR3 residues: CASSLGTSGSSQYF. The CDR3 DNA is TGTGCCAGCAGCTTAGGGACTAGCGGGAGCTCGCAGTATTTT. Variable domain in full (rest from reference TRBV11-2 and TRBJ2-3): EAGVAQSPRYKIIEKRQSVAFWCNPISGHATLYWYQQILGQGPKLLIQFQNNGVVDDSQLPKDRFSAERLKGVDSTLKIQPAKLEDSAVYLCASSLGTSGSSQYFGPGTRLTVL.

The genes are TRBV15 and TRBJ2-3; D tentatively fits TRBD1 or TRBD2 (5 bases each). The V end was cut by 0 bases, the J end by 0 bases, with 10 bases between. CDR3 length equals 16 residues. In germline, CDR1 is LNHNV, CDR2 YYDKDF (reference sequence). This CDR3 is CATSRDTGPSTDTQYF. The CDR3 nucleotides are TGTGCCACCAGCAGAGATACGGGACCGAGCACAGATACGCAGTATTTT.

This clonotype was observed many times. V gene TRBV19 combines with J gene TRBJ1-1, with D perhaps matching TRBD1 (5 bases). Germline-derived CDR1 and CDR2 are LNHDA and SQIVND (reference sequence). The V end lost 1 base, the J end lost 0 bases, and 6 bases lay between the germline ends. This CDR3 region has 14 residues. CDR3 DNA sequence: TGTGCCAGTAGTATAGGGACAATGAACACTGAAGCTTTCTTT. Its translation is CASSIGTMNTEAFF.

The J gene is TRBJ2-6, the V gene TRBV20-1, with D hard to call. With 2 bases removed from V and 1 base from J, the gap between germline ends came to 9 bases. The CDR3 totals 15 residues. CDR1 DFQATT and CDR2 SNEGSKA come from the germline V gene (reference sequence). The CDR3 here is CSARYGLSGANVLTF. DNA for the CDR3: TGCAGTGCTAGATATGGGTTATCTGGGGCCAACGTCCTGACTTTC.

The chain uses TRBV20-1 and TRBJ2-7; 8 bases align to TRBD1. Trimming cost V 5 bases and J 12 bases; bases outside gene matches: 15. Per germline, CDR1 DFQATT and CDR2 SNEGSKA (reference sequence). The CDR3 has 13 residues. CDR3 sequence (DNA): TGCAGTGCTTCAGGGGGCGCTTCCTACGACCCGTACTTC. It specifies CSASGGASYDPYF.

This rearrangement joins TRBV13 to TRBJ2-7; 7 nucleotides align to TRBD2. J was trimmed by 4 bases and V by 5 bases; bases with no gene match: 8. Germline V CDR1 and CDR2: PRHDT, FYEKMQ (reference sequence). CDR3 length equals 14 residues. The CDR3 bases are TGTGCCAGCAGCCGTGGACTAGGGAGTTACGAGCAGTACTTC. Amino acid sequence: CASSRGLGSYEQYF.

The rearrangement joins TRBV20-1 to TRBJ2-5; the D is unclear. V lost 3 bases to trimming and J lost 1 base, with 6 bases between them. Germline V CDR1 and CDR2: DFQATT, SNEGSKA (reference sequence). This CDR3 contains 12 residues. CDR3 amino acids: CSARQSQETQYF. Here the CDR3 DNA reads TGCAGTGCTAGGCAGAGCCAAGAGACCCAGTACTTC.

The rearrangement joins TRBV6-4 to TRBJ2-2; 8 bases map to TRBD1. J was trimmed by 9 bases and V by 5 bases; bases with no gene match: 5. This CDR3 is built from 13 residues. Germline-derived CDR1 and CDR2 are MRHNA and SNTAGT. CDR3 sequence: CASSTGQGRELFF. DNA of the CDR3: TGTGCCAGCAGTACTGGACAGGGCCGGGAGCTGTTTTTT.

The rearrangement links TRBV5-8 to TRBJ1-2, with TRBD1 identical over 7 bases. J was trimmed by 8 bases and V by 1 base; bases with no gene match: 11. Germline CDR1 reads SGHTS; CDR2 reads YDEGEE. The CDR3 sequence is 15 residues long. CDR3 nucleotide sequence: TGTGCCAGCAGCTTGCGGGTGGACAGGACGAGGGGCTACACCTTC. Translation gives CASSLRVDRTRGYTF. The entire variable domain, with the rest obtained from reference TRBV5-8 and TRBJ1-2, is as follows: EAGVTQSPTHLIKTRGQQATLRCSPISGHTSVYWYQQALGLGLQFLLWYDEGEERNRGNFPPRFSGRQFPNYSSELNVNALELEDSALYLCASSLRVDRTRGYTFGSGTRLTVV.

This clonotype was detected a few times. The V call is TRBV5-1, the J call TRBJ2-4, with D hard to call. The CDR3 sequence is 15 residues long. Per the germline V gene, CDR1 is SGHRS and CDR2 is YFSETQ. V was pared by 4 bases and J by 0 bases, with 11 bases between. The CDR3 spells CASSPLGRAKNIQYF. The CDR3 nucleotides are TGCGCCAGCAGCCCGCTCGGGCGAGCCAAAAACATTCAGTACTTC.

The chain links TRBV6-1 to TRBJ2-5; D remains ambiguous. Trimming cost V 4 bases and J 0 bases, with 12 bases left between them. The germline gives CDR1 MNHNS, CDR2 SASEGT. CDR3 size: 15 residues. CDR3: CASSGPRANQETQYF. The CDR3 nucleotides read TGTGCCAGCAGTGGGCCTCGCGCGAACCAAGAGACCCAGTACTTC.

This clonotype came up a few times. The chain has TRBV4-2 and TRBJ2-1, with a tentative D call TRBD1 (5 bases). Per germline, CDR1 LGHNA and CDR2 YNFKEQ. The CDR3 length is 17 residues. Between the trimmed V and J ends, which lost 1 base and 1 base, there was a span of 14 bases. The CDR3: CASSQGRQRHSYNEQFF. CDR3 DNA: TGTGCCAGCAGCCAAGGGCGACAGCGTCATTCCTACAATGAGCAGTTCTTC.

This clonotype turned up a few times. The CDR3 spells CASSPPVTGLSYNEQFF. DNA of the CDR3: TGTGCCAGCTCACCACCGGTGACAGGGCTATCCTACAATGAGCAGTTCTTC. The chain recombines TRBV18 with TRBJ2-1; TRBD1 matches 7 bases. V lost 0 bases to trimming and J lost 1 base; unmatched junction nucleotides: 6. The CDR3 consists of 17 residues. Germline V gene sequence: CDR1 KGHSH, CDR2 LQKENI.

The chain recombines TRBV20-1 with TRBJ2-1; perhaps TRBD2 as D (6 bases). Trimming took 3 bases from V and 1 from J, leaving 13 bases between them. Germline values: CDR1 DFQATT, CDR2 SNEGSKA (reference sequence). The CDR3 consists of 15 residues. CDR3 nucleotides: TGCAGTGCTAGGGGGTGGCGGGGTTCCTACAATGAGCAGTTCTTC. Its translation: CSARGWRGSYNEQFF.

The chain carries TRBV10-3 and TRBJ2-3; 12 bases are a match to TRBD2. The CDR3 is 18 residues long. Germline CDR1 ENHRY, CDR2 SYGVKD. V gave up 7 bases and J gave up 2 bases; unmatched junction bases: 13. CDR3 nucleotides: TGTGCCATCAATTCAATTCCACTAGCGGGAGGCGACACAGATACGCAGTATTTT. This sequence encodes CAINSIPLAGGDTDTQYF.

This clonotype was seen a handful of times. The V gene is TRBV7-9, the J gene TRBJ2-2, with 7 positions matching TRBD1. The CDR3 loop spans 15 amino acids. The junction had 7 bases not matched to a gene; V was cut back by 5 bases and J by 4 bases. Germline V CDR1 and CDR2: SEHNR, FQNEAQ (reference sequence). The CDR3 reads CASSPWTGGTGELFF. CDR3 in DNA: TGTGCCAGCAGCCCTTGGACAGGAGGCACCGGGGAGCTGTTTTTT.

The chain couples TRBV20-1 to TRBJ2-4; maybe TRBD1 (5 bases). CDR1 and CDR2 from the germline V gene are DFQATT and SNEGSKA (reference sequence). Trimming took 5 bases from V and 0 from J, leaving 11 bases between them. The CDR3 length is 14 residues. CDR3 region: CSALQGPAKNIQYF. For the CDR3, the DNA is TGCAGTGCTCTCCAGGGTCCAGCCAAAAACATTCAGTACTTC.